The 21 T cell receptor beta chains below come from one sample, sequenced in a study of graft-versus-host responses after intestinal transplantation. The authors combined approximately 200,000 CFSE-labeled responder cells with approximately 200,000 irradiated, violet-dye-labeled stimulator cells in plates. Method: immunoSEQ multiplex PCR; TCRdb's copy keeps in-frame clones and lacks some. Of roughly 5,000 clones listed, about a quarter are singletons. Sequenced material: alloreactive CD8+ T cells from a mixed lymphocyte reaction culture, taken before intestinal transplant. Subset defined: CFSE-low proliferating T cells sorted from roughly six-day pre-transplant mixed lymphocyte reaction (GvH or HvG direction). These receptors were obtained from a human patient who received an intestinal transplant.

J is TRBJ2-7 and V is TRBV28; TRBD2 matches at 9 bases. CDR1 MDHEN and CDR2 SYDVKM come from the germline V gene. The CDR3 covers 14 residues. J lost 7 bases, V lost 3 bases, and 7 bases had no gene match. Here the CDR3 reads CASSFAGGPGEQYF. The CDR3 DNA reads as TGTGCCAGCAGTTTTGCGGGAGGGCCGGGTGAGCAGTACTTC.

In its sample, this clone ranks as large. Here the CDR3 reads CASTLGTSGSNTQYF. The CDR3 bases are TGTGCCAGCACCTTAGGAACTAGCGGGAGCAATACGCAGTATTTT. V gene TRBV2 combines with J gene TRBJ2-3; 11 bases align to TRBD2. Germline CDR1 SNHLY, CDR2 FYNNEI. V was pared by 7 bases and J by 7 bases, with 10 bases of the junction left unmatched. CDR3 length equals 15 residues. The full variable domain, in which reference TRBV2 and TRBJ2-3 provide the parts outside the CDR3, is EPEVTQTPSHQVTQMGQEVILRCVPISNHLYFYWYRQILGQKVEFLVSFYNNEISEKSEIFDDQFSVERPDGSNFTLKIRSTKLEDSAMYFCASTLGTSGSNTQYFGPGTRLTVL.

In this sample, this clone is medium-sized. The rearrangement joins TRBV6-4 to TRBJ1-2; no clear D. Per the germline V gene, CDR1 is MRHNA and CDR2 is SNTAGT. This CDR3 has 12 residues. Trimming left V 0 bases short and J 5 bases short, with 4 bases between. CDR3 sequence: CASSDSGYGYTF. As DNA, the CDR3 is TGTGCCAGCAGTGACTCGGGGTATGGCTACACCTTC.

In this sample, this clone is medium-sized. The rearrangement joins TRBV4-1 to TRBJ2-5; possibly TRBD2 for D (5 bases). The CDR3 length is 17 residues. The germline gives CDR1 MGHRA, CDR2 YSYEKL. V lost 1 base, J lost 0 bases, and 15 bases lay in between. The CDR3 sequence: CASSQVSEGVDQETQYF. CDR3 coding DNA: TGCGCCAGCAGCCAAGTCTCCGAGGGAGTTGACCAAGAGACCCAGTACTTC.

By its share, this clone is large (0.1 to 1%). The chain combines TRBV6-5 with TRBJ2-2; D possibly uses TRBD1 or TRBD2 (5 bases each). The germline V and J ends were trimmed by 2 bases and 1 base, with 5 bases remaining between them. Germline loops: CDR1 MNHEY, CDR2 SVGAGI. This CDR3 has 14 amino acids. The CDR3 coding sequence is TGTGCCAGCAGTTACGGGGGGAACACCGGGGAGCTGTTTTTT. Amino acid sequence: CASSYGGNTGELFF.

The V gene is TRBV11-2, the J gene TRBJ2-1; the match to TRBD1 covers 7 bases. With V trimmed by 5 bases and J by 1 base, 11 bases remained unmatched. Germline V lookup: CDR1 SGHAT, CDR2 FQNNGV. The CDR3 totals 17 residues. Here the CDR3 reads CASSPEVGRGSYNEQFF. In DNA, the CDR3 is TGTGCCAGCAGCCCCGAGGTGGGCAGGGGGTCCTACAATGAGCAGTTCTTC.

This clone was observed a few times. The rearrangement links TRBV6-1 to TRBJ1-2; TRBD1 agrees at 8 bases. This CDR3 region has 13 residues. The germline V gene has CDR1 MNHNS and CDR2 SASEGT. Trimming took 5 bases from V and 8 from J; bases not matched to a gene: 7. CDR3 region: CASSYGTGGGYTF. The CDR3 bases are TGTGCCAGCAGTTATGGGACAGGAGGGGGCTACACCTTC.

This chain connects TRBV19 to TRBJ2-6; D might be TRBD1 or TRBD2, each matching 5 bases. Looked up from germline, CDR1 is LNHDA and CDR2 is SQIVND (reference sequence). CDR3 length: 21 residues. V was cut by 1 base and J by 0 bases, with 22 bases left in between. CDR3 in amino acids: CASSIVYARGALLSGANVLTF. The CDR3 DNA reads TGTGCCAGTAGTATAGTCTACGCCCGGGGCGCCCTACTCTCTGGGGCCAACGTCCTGACTTTC.

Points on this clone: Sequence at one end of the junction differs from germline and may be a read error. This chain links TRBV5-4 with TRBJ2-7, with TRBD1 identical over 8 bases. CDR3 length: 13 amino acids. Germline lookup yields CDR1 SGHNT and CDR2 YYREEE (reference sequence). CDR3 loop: CASTRSGQAVADF. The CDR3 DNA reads TGTGCCAGCACACGCTCGGGACAGGCGGTGGCGGACTTC. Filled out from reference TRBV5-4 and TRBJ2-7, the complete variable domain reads ETGVTQSPTHLIKTRGQQVTLRCSSQSGHNTVSWYQQALGQGPQFIFQYYREEENGRGNFPPRFSGLQFPNYSSELNVNALELDDSALYLCASTRSGQAVADFGPGTRLTVT.

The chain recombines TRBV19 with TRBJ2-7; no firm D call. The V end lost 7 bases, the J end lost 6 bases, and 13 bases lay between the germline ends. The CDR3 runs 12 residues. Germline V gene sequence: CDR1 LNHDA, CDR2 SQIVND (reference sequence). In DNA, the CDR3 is TGTGCCAGTACCGACTGGGTTGGCGAGCAGTACTTC. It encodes CASTDWVGEQYF. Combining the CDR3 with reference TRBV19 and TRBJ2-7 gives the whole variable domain DGGITQSPKYLFRKEGQNVTLSCEQNLNHDAMYWYRQDPGQGLRLIYYSQIVNDFQKGDIAEGYSVSREKKESFPLTVTSAQKNPTAFYLCASTDWVGEQYFGPGTRLTVT.

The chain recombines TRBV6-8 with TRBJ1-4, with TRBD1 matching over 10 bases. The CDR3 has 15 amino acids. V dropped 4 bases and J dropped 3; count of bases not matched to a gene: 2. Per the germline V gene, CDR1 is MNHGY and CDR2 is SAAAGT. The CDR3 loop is CASSLGTGANEKLFF. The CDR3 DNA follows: TGTGCCAGCAGTTTAGGGACAGGGGCTAATGAAAAACTGTTTTTT.

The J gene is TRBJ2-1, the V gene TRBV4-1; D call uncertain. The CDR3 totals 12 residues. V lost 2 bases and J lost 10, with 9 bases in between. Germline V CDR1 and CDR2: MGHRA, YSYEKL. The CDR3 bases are TGCGCCAGCAGCCAAACCCTCCGAGAGCAGTTCTTC. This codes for CASSQTLREQFF.

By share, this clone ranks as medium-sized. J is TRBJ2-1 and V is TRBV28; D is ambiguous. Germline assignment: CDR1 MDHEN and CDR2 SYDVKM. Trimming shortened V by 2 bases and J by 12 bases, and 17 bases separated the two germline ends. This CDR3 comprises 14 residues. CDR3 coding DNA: TGTGCCAGCAGTTTAGGGTCCGGTGGTGTGGGGCAGTTCTTC. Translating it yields CASSLGSGGVGQFF.

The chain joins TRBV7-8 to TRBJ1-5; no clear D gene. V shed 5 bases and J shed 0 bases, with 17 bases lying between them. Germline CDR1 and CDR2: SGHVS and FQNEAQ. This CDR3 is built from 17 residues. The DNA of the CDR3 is TGTGCCAGCAGCCATGGGCAGTATGCGAATAGCAATCAGCCCCAGCATTTT. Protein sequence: CASSHGQYANSNQPQHF.

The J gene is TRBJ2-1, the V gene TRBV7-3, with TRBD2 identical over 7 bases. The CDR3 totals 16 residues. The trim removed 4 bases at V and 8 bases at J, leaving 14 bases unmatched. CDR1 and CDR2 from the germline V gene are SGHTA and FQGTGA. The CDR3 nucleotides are TGTGCCAGCAGCTCCTGGACTAGTGAGAAGGGCGATGAGCAGTTCTTC. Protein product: CASSSWTSEKGDEQFF.

Here the CDR3 DNA reads TGTGCCAGCAGTTCCCTTCTCTCAGGGTACGGTCAGCCCCAGCATTTT. Translated, it gives CASSSLLSGYGQPQHF. The V call is TRBV28, the J call TRBJ1-5, with a possible D match to TRBD1 (5 bases). This CDR3 comprises 16 residues. The V and J ends lost 4 bases and 6 bases respectively, with 19 bases between them. Per the germline V gene, CDR1 is MDHEN and CDR2 is SYDVKM. Complete variable domain (other parts from reference TRBV28 and TRBJ1-5): DVKVTQSSRYLVKRTGEKVFLECVQDMDHENMFWYRQDPGLGLRLIYFSYDVKMKEKGDIPEGYSVSREKKERFSLILESASTNQTSMYLCASSSLLSGYGQPQHFGDGTRLSIL.

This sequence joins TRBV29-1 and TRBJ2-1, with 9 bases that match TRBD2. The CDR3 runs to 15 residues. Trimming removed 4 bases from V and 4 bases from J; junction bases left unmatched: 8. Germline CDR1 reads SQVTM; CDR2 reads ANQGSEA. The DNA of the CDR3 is TGCAGCGTTGCGGGGACTAGCCCCTTGTACAATGAGCAGTTCTTC. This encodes CSVAGTSPLYNEQFF.

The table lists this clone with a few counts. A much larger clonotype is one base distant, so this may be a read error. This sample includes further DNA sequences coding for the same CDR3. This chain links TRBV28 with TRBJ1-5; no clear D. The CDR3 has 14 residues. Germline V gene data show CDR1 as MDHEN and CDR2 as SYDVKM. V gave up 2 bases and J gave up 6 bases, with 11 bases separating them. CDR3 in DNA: TGTGCCAGCAGTTTAATGGGTGTGGGTCAGCCCCAGCATTTT. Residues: CASSLMGVGQPQHF. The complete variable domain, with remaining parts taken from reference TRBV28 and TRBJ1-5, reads DVKVTQSSRYLVKRTGEKVFLECVQDMDHENMFWYRQDPGLGLRLIYFSYDVKMKEKGDIPEGYSVSREKKERFSLILESASTNQTSMYLCASSLMGVGQPQHFGDGTRLSIL.

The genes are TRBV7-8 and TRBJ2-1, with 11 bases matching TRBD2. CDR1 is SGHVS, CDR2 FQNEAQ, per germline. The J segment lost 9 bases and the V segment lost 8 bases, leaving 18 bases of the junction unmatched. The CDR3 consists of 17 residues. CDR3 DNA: TGTGCCAGCGCTATCACACTAGCGGGAGCTCTCCGCGGTGAGCAGTTCTTC. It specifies CASAITLAGALRGEQFF. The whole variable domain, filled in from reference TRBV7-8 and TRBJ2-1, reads GAGVSQSPRYKVAKRGQDVALRCDPISGHVSLFWYQQALGQGPEFLTYFQNEAQLDKSGLPSDRFFAERPEGSVSTLKIQRTQQEDSAVYLCASAITLAGALRGEQFFGPGTRLTVL.

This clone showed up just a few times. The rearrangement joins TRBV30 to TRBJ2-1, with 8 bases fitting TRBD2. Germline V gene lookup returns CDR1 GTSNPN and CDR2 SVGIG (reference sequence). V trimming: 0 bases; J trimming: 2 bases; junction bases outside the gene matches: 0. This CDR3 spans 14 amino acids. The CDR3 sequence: CAWSVLAAYNEQFF. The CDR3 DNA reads TGTGCCTGGAGTGTACTAGCGGCCTACAATGAGCAGTTCTTC.

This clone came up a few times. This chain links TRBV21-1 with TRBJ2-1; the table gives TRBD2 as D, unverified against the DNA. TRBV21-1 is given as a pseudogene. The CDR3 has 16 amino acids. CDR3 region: CASSSRGTPLYNEQFF. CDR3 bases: TGTGCCAGCAGCAGCCGTGGGACTCCTTTATACAATGAGCAGTTCTTC.